The present T cell receptor beta chain was sequenced within a study of T-cell reconstitution after alpha-beta-depleted transplantation in children. Study results and caveats: There were some patients whose high TCRbeta diversity at day 60 came from surviving recipient T cells and thymic progenitors.

Trimming took 1 base from V and 4 from J, leaving 10 bases between them. The CDR3 is 13 residues long. Germline assignment: CDR1 SQVTM and CDR2 ANQGSEA. Preparing the TCRbeta library involved the use of unique molecular identifiers. TCRdb ran MiXCR on the PCR reads and lists one entry per CDR3 protein. The table shows nearly 200,000 distinct CDR3 sequences, with 5% to 7.5% occurring only once. For this clonotype: Its matching antigen is unknown.

Sequencing used PBMCs, obtained before TCRalphabeta/CD19-depleted stem cell transplant. The TCR sequence derives from a girl younger than two with combined immunodeficiency, due to receive a stem cell transplant. This rearrangement joins TRBV29-1 to TRBJ1-2; D unresolved. CDR3 bases: TGCAGCGTTGAAGGTTGGGGAAGCTATGGCTACACCTTC. As protein: CSVEGWGSYGYTF.